Listed here are 32 T cell receptor beta chains from one sample, sequenced in a study of human T cells and chemical hapten exposure. One entry per CDR3 protein results from TCRdb running MiXCR on the RACE reads. The profile shows approximately 97,000 distinct CDR3 sequences, 25% to 30% of them singletons. As for time point: patch test 3, about 24 weeks after DPC sensitization. Treatment of the sample: therapeutic diphenylcyclopropenone sensitization with weekly scalp DPC. Here the sequenced sample was whole blood, taken in connection with sensitization to the hapten diphenylcyclopropenone (DPC). The receptors were gathered from a man aged 35-49 years with alopecia areata. Some clones in this sample may be carry-over from other donors' samples.

The V and J genes are TRBV18 and TRBJ2-7, with unresolved D. Germline CDR1 and CDR2: KGHSH and LQKENI. Between the trimmed V and J ends, which lost 2 bases and 1 base, there was a span of 3 bases. There are 12 residues in the CDR3. The CDR3: CASSPVSYEQYF. CDR3 DNA: TGTGCCAGCTCACCAGTTTCCTACGAGCAGTACTTC.

This clonotype was detected a few times. The rearrangement joins TRBV27 to TRBJ2-5; D might be TRBD1 or TRBD2, each matching 5 bases. Trimming took off 0 bases at V and 9 bases at J, with 11 bases between the two ends. Per the germline V gene, CDR1 is MNHEY and CDR2 is SMNVEV (reference sequence). The CDR3 totals 13 residues. CDR3 region: CASSLSLGVAQYF. CDR3 bases: TGTGCCAGCAGTTTATCGTTGGGGGTGGCCCAGTACTTC.

This clonotype was counted at least ten times. The rearrangement uses TRBV20-1 and TRBJ2-3, with TRBD2 matching over 9 bases. Germline CDR1 reads DFQATT; CDR2 reads SNEGSKA (reference sequence). The V gene end was trimmed by 6 bases and the J gene end by 2 bases; junction bases not matched to a gene: 9. There are 15 residues in the CDR3. The CDR3 DNA reads TGCAGTGCCCCTTCCCTAGCGGGATACACAGATACGCAGTATTTT. This encodes CSAPSLAGYTDTQYF.

The chain employs TRBV28 and TRBJ2-3; no clear D. Germline V gives CDR1 MDHEN, CDR2 SYDVKM. The CDR3 spans 15 residues. The V end was cut by 5 bases, the J end by 0 bases, with 12 bases between. CDR3 sequence: CASSAVGVSTDTQYF. Here the CDR3 DNA reads TGTGCCAGCAGTGCAGTTGGGGTTAGCACAGATACGCAGTATTTT.

This clonotype occurred many times. V is TRBV20-1 and J is TRBJ2-2, with 7 bases fitting TRBD2. V lost 4 bases and J lost 0; bases outside the gene matches: 2. This CDR3 is built from 14 residues. Germline V gene data show CDR1 as DFQATT and CDR2 as SNEGSKA (reference sequence). The CDR3 sequence: CSAKAGSNTGELFF. CDR3 nucleotides: TGCAGTGCTAAAGCGGGATCGAACACCGGGGAGCTGTTTTTT.

Here the CDR3 reads CASSLMRGQPQHF. CDR3 coding DNA: TGTGCCAGCAGCTTAATGCGGGGTCAGCCCCAGCATTTT. The chain joins TRBV14 to TRBJ1-5; no clear D gene. The CDR3 is 13 amino acids. The V gene lost 5 bases and the J gene lost 6 bases, with 11 bases spanning the gap. In germline, CDR1 is SGHDN, CDR2 FVKESK.

The V and J genes are TRBV12-3 or TRBV12-4 and TRBJ1-1; TRBD1 matches 8 bases. CDR3 size: 16 residues. V trimming: 3 bases; J trimming: 2 bases; junction bases outside the gene matches: 8. CDR3 sequence (DNA): TGTGCCAGCAGTTTTAAACTTGGACAGGGCAACACTGAAGCTTTCTTT. Translation: CASSFKLGQGNTEAFF.

This clonotype was counted between two and nine times. This chain links TRBV6-5 with TRBJ2-7, with 15 bases matching TRBD2. The CDR3 sequence is 16 residues long. CDR1 and CDR2 from the germline V gene are MNHEY and SVGAGI. The V gene end was trimmed by 4 bases and the J gene end by 5 bases; junction bases not matched to a gene: 6. The CDR3 bases are TGTGCCAGCAGTTGGACTAGCGGGAGGGAAGTGGACGAGCAGTACTTC. Protein sequence: CASSWTSGREVDEQYF.

This rearrangement joins TRBV20-1 to TRBJ2-2, with no clear D. Between the trimmed V and J ends, which lost 0 bases and 0 bases, there was a span of 8 bases. Germline CDR1 reads DFQATT; CDR2 reads SNEGSKA (reference sequence). CDR3 size: 15 residues. CDR3 in amino acids: CSARERIANTGELFF. The CDR3 bases are TGCAGTGCTAGAGAACGGATAGCGAACACCGGGGAGCTGTTTTTT.

This chain links TRBV7-9 with TRBJ1-5, with D unresolved. The CDR3 has 15 residues. Per the germline V gene, CDR1 is SEHNR and CDR2 is FQNEAQ (reference sequence). V lost 2 bases and J 1 base, leaving 9 bases between the germline ends. CDR3 region: CASSLTGKSNQPQHF. CDR3 in DNA: TGTGCCAGCAGCTTAACCGGGAAAAGCAATCAGCCCCAGCATTTT.

The V and J genes are TRBV6-2 or TRBV6-3 and TRBJ2-4; D not certain. This CDR3 has 12 residues. V gave up 5 bases and J gave up 8 bases, with 10 bases separating them. Germline CDR1 is MNHEY and CDR2 is SVGEGT. As DNA, the CDR3 is TGTGCCAGCAGTCCGAGTGAGGACATTCAGTACTTC. Protein sequence: CASSPSEDIQYF.

The chain has TRBV6-2 or TRBV6-3 and TRBJ2-5; possible D gene TRBD1, 5 bases. CDR3 length: 13 residues. Germline assignment: CDR1 MNHEY and CDR2 SVGEGT. The V and J ends lost 6 bases and 4 bases respectively, with 12 bases between them. The CDR3, as DNA: TGTGCCAGCAGGCCAGCTAGGGGAGAGACCCAGTACTTC. Amino acid sequence: CASRPARGETQYF.

This clonotype appeared a few times. The J gene is TRBJ2-3, the V gene TRBV6-2 or TRBV6-3; D gene uncertain. Trimming removed 6 bases at V and 4 bases at J, with 8 bases between. The germline V gene encodes CDR1 MNHEY and CDR2 SVGEGT. The CDR3 has 12 amino acids. This chain's CDR3 is CASRPNPDTQYF. Written as DNA, the CDR3 is TGTGCCAGCAGGCCGAATCCAGATACGCAGTATTTT.

The CDR3 bases are TGTGCCAGCAGTTTATCTGGCGGGACGGGCACAGATACGCAGTATTTT. It translates to CASSLSGGTGTDTQYF. The chain couples TRBV27 to TRBJ2-3; maybe TRBD2 (6 bases). V was shortened by 0 bases and J by 1 base, with 11 bases between the two germline ends. CDR3 length: 16 residues. Germline values: CDR1 MNHEY, CDR2 SMNVEV (reference sequence).

The chain links TRBV20-1 to TRBJ2-3, with D unclear. This CDR3 comprises 14 residues. Deletions cut 0 bases from V and 0 bases from J, with 7 bases between. Germline assignment: CDR1 DFQATT and CDR2 SNEGSKA (reference sequence). The CDR3 is CSARDTASTDTQYF. CDR3 DNA sequence: TGCAGTGCTAGAGATACAGCTAGCACAGATACGCAGTATTTT.

This chain connects TRBV4-3 to TRBJ2-3; D remains ambiguous. Germline V lookup: CDR1 LGHNA, CDR2 YSLEER. The CDR3 runs 13 residues. V lost 3 bases, J lost 3 bases, and 7 bases lay in between. The CDR3 here is CASSQLVTDTQYF. CDR3 in DNA: TGCGCCAGCAGCCAGCTAGTAACAGATACGCAGTATTTT.

This clonotype occurred a few times. The chain has TRBV7-9 and TRBJ2-7; D is possibly TRBD2 (6 bases). The ends were cut back, 5 bases at V and 0 bases at J, with 17 bases in the middle. Looked up from germline, CDR1 is SEHNR and CDR2 is FQNEAQ (reference sequence). The CDR3 has 16 amino acids. CDR3 DNA sequence: TGTGCCAGCAGCACCGGTCATAGCGGAAGCTCCTACGAGCAGTACTTC. It is translated as CASSTGHSGSSYEQYF.

The gene calls are TRBV7-9 and TRBJ1-1; D is unclear. The CDR3 sequence is 15 residues long. Germline-derived CDR1 and CDR2 are SEHNR and FQNEAQ (reference sequence). V shed 3 bases and J shed 0 bases, with 11 bases lying between them. The CDR3 protein is CASSFLQNLNTEAFF. CDR3 coding DNA: TGTGCCAGCAGCTTCCTACAGAACTTGAACACTGAAGCTTTCTTT.

This clonotype has a handful of counts. The chain joins TRBV11-2 to TRBJ2-1, with TRBD2 matching over 7 bases. V trimming: 5 bases; J trimming: 7 bases; junction bases outside the gene matches: 8. This CDR3 has 14 amino acids. CDR1 SGHAT and CDR2 FQNNGV come from the germline V gene. CDR3: CASSHGLGLNEQFF. The CDR3 coding sequence is TGTGCCAGCAGCCATGGACTAGGGTTAAATGAGCAGTTCTTC.

The V gene is TRBV20-1, the J gene TRBJ2-4; D is perhaps TRBD2 (6 bases). The germline gives CDR1 DFQATT, CDR2 SNEGSKA (reference sequence). V shed 0 bases and J shed 3 bases, with 12 bases lying between them. The CDR3 has 15 amino acids. CDR3 sequence reads: CSARDRREDKNIQYF. CDR3 nucleotides: TGCAGTGCTAGAGATCGCAGGGAGGACAAAAACATTCAGTACTTC.

In this sample, this clonotype turned up many times. This chain links TRBV20-1 with TRBJ2-3, with D possibly matching TRBD2 (5 bases). V lost 3 bases, J lost 1 base, and 14 bases lay in between. The CDR3 is 15 amino acids. From germline, CDR1 is DFQATT and CDR2 SNEGSKA (reference sequence). Here the CDR3 DNA reads TGCAGTGCTAGGGGCCTAGCTCTGGGCACAGATACGCAGTATTTT. Protein product: CSARGLALGTDTQYF.

This clonotype was counted only a few times. The gene calls are TRBV27 and TRBJ2-7; possibly TRBD2 for D (6 bases). V lost 4 bases and J lost 4, with 14 bases in between. Looked up from germline, CDR1 is MNHEY and CDR2 is SMNVEV (reference sequence). CDR3 length: 14 amino acids. As DNA, the CDR3 is TGTGCCAGCAGTTCACGACTAGTAAGATACGAGCAGTACTTC. Encoded protein: CASSSRLVRYEQYF.

The chain has TRBV7-9 and TRBJ2-3, with D perhaps matching TRBD2 (5 bases). V was shortened by 5 bases and J by 5 bases, with 17 bases between the two germline ends. This CDR3 has 15 amino acids. From germline, CDR1 is SEHNR and CDR2 FQNEAQ (reference sequence). CDR3 in amino acids: CASSLIEEGLDTQYF. CDR3 nucleotides: TGTGCCAGCAGCCTGATAGAAGAGGGTTTAGATACGCAGTATTTT.

The CDR3 sequence: CASSYAGVRQETQYF. As DNA, the CDR3 is TGTGCCAGCAGTTACGCGGGGGTCCGCCAAGAGACCCAGTACTTC. V gene TRBV6-2 or TRBV6-3 combines with J gene TRBJ2-5; 7 bases agree with TRBD2. CDR3 size: 15 residues. V shed 2 bases, J shed 1 base, and the junction held 4 bases outside the gene matches. Germline loops: CDR1 MNHEY, CDR2 SVGEGT.

This chain connects TRBV4-3 to TRBJ2-3; 8 positions agree with TRBD2. Germline V gene lookup returns CDR1 LGHNA and CDR2 YSLEER. V lost 0 bases to trimming and J lost 4 bases; unmatched junction nucleotides: 6. This CDR3 spans 16 amino acids. CDR3 protein: CASSQEPSGSPDTQYF. The CDR3, as DNA: TGCGCCAGCAGCCAAGAACCGAGCGGGAGTCCAGATACGCAGTATTTT.

This clonotype was counted once. The genes are TRBV12-3 or TRBV12-4 and TRBJ2-1; D might be TRBD2 (6 bases). Trimming pared 5 bases from V and 12 bases from J, leaving 17 bases between. This CDR3 contains 13 residues. The CDR3 nucleotides are TGTGCCAGCAGTCCGGGACTCCAGGAGCGGCAGTTCTTC. Translation gives CASSPGLQERQFF.

The genes are TRBV4-2 and TRBJ2-3; D perhaps matches TRBD1 (6 bases). V lost 4 bases and J lost 4, with 18 bases in between. The CDR3 loop spans 16 amino acids. Germline CDR1 reads LGHNA; CDR2 reads YNFKEQ. In DNA form, the CDR3 reads TGTGCCAGCAGCCGAGCCAGGGGTCCCTCGTCAGATACGCAGTATTTT. Encoded protein: CASSRARGPSSDTQYF.

V is TRBV12-3 or TRBV12-4 and J is TRBJ1-2; TRBD1 agrees at 7 bases. The V and J ends lost 6 bases and 3 bases, in that order; junction bases with no gene match: 10. CDR3 size: 15 residues. CDR3 nucleotides: TGTGCCAGCAGCCCGGGTGACAGGGTTCACTATGGCTACACCTTC. Amino acid sequence: CASSPGDRVHYGYTF.

The CDR3 region is CASSRRAGGEETQYF. For the CDR3, the DNA is TGCGCCAGCAGTCGACGGGCGGGAGGAGAAGAGACCCAGTACTTC. The chain uses TRBV5-1 and TRBJ2-5; 8 bases align to TRBD2. CDR3 length: 15 residues. V was pared by 5 bases and J by 3 bases, with 9 bases of the junction left unmatched. Germline loops: CDR1 SGHRS, CDR2 YFSETQ.

This chain joins TRBV2 and TRBJ1-5; 8 bases match TRBD1. Germline loops: CDR1 SNHLY, CDR2 FYNNEI. The CDR3 is 15 residues long. V shed 2 bases, J shed 7 bases, and the junction held 7 bases outside the gene matches. CDR3 sequence (DNA): TGTGCCAGCAGTGAAACCAGGGGGCGCCGGCAGCCCCAGCATTTT. Protein sequence: CASSETRGRRQPQHF.

The chain combines TRBV20-1 with TRBJ1-1, with D unclear. The CDR3 has 13 residues. V was shortened by 6 bases and J by 5 bases, with 16 bases between the two germline ends. Germline V gene lookup returns CDR1 DFQATT and CDR2 SNEGSKA (reference sequence). CDR3 in DNA: TGCAGTGCCCCGCGGGAAGTTTGGACTGAAGCTTTCTTT. Protein: CSAPREVWTEAFF.

The V call is TRBV9, the J call TRBJ2-3; D is undetermined. In germline, CDR1 is SGDLS, CDR2 YYNGEE. This CDR3 is built from 12 residues. Trimming left V 0 bases short and J 4 bases short, with 3 bases between. CDR3 in DNA: TGTGCCAGCAGCGTAGGTGCAGATACGCAGTATTTT. Encoded protein: CASSVGADTQYF.